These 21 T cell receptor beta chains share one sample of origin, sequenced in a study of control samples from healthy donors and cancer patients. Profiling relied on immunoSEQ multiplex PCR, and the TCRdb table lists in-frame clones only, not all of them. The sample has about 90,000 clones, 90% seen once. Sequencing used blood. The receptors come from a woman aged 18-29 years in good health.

The CDR3 loop reads CASSLGLQEDTEAFF. The CDR3, as DNA: TGTGCCAGCAGCTTAGGTCTCCAAGAGGACACTGAAGCTTTCTTT. The V gene is TRBV7-9, the J gene TRBJ1-1; D is unclear. Germline CDR1 is SEHNR and CDR2 is FQNEAQ (reference sequence). CDR3 size: 15 residues. The V end lost 1 base, the J end lost 3 bases, and 12 bases lay between the germline ends.

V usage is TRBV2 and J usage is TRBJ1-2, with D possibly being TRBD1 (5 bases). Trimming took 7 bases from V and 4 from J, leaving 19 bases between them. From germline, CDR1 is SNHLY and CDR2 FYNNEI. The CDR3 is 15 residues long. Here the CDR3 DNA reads TGTGCCAGCACCTCCCCGGGACTTGGGTCCTATGGCTACACCTTC. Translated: CASTSPGLGSYGYTF.

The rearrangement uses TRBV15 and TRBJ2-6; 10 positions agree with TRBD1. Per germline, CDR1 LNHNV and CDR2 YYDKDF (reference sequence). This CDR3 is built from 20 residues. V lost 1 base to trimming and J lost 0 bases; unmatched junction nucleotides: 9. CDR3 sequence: CATSRVKGTGDYSGANVLTF. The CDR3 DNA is TGTGCCACCAGCAGAGTTAAGGGGACAGGGGACTACTCTGGGGCCAACGTCCTGACTTTC.

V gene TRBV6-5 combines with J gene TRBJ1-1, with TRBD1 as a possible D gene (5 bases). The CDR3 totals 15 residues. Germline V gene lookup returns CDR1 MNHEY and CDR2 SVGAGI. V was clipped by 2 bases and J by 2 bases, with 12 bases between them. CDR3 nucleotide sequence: TGTGCCAGCAGTTACGACAGAACTTTAAACACTGAAGCTTTCTTT. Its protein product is CASSYDRTLNTEAFF.

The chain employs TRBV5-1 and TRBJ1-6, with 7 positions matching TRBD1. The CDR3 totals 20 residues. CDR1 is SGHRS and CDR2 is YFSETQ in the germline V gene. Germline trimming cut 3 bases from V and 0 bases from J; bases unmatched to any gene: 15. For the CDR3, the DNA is TGCGCCAGCAGCTCCGCGACAGGGTCTAATCCCAGCTCCTATAATTCACCCCTCCACTTT. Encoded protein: CASSSATGSNPSSYNSPLHF.

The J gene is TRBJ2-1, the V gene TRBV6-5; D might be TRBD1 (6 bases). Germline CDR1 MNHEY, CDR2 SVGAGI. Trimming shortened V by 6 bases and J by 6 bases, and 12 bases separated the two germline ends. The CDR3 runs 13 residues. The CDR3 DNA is TGTGCCAGCAGGCCGCAGGGGTCCAATGAGCAGTTCTTC. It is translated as CASRPQGSNEQFF.

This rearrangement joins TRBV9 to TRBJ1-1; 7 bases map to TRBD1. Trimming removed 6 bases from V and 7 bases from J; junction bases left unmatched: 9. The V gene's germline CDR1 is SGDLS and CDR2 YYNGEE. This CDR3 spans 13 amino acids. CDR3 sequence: CASKGQGGGEAFF. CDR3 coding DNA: TGTGCCAGCAAGGGGCAGGGGGGAGGTGAAGCTTTCTTT.

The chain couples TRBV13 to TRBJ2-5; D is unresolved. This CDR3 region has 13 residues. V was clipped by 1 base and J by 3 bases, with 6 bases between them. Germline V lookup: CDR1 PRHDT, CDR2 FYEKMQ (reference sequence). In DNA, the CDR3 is TGTGCCAGCAGCTTAGTTGCGGAAGAGACCCAGTACTTC. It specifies CASSLVAEETQYF.

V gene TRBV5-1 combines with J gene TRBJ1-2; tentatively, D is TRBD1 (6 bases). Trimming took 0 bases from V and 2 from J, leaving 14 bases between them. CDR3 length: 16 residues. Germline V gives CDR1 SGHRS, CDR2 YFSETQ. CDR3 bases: TGCGCCAGCAGCTTGGTAGGGGGTGGACGGAACTATGGCTACACCTTC. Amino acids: CASSLVGGGRNYGYTF.

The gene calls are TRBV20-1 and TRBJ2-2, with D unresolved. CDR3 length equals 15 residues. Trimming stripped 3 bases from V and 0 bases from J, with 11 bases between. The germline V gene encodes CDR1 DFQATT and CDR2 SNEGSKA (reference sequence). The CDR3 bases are TGCAGTGCTAGTCCTAGGGCCCCGAACACCGGGGAGCTGTTTTTT. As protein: CSASPRAPNTGELFF.

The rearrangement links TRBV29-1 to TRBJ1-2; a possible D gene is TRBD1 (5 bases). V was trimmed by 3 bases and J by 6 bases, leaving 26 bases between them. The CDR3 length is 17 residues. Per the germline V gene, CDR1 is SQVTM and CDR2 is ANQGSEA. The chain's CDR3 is CSVEPAKFSEGRNGYTF. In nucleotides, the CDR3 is TGCAGCGTTGAGCCCGCAAAATTCTCGGAGGGGAGAAATGGCTACACCTTC. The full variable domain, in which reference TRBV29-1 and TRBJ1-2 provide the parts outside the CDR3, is SAVISQKPSRDICQRGTSLTIQCQVDSQVTMMFWYRQQPGQSLTLIATANQGSEATYESGFVIDKFPISRPNLTFSTLTVSNMSPEDSSIYLCSVEPAKFSEGRNGYTFGSGTRLTVV.

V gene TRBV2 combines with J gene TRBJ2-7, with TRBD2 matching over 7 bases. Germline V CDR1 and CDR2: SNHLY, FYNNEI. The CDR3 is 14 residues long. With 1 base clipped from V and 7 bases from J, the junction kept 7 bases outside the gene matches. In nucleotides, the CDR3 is TGTGCCAGCAGTGAAGACGGGGGGAGTTGGGAGCAGTACTTC. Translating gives CASSEDGGSWEQYF.

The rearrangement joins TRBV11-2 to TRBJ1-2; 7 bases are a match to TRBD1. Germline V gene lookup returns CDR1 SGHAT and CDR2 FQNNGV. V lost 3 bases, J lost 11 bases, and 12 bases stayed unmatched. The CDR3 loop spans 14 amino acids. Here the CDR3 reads CASSFRDGGGRYTF. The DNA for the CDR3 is TGTGCCAGCAGCTTCAGGGATGGAGGGGGCAGATACACCTTC.

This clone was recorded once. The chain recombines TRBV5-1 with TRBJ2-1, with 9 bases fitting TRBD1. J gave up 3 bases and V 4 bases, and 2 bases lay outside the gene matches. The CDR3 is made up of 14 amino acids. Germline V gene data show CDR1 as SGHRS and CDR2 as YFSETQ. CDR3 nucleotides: TGCGCCAGCAGCACGGGACAGGGCTACAATGAGCAGTTCTTC. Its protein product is CASSTGQGYNEQFF.

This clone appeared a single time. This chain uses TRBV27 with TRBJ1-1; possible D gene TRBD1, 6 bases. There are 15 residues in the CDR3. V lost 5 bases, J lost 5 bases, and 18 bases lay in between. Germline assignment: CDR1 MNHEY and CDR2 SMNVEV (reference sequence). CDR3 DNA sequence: TGTGCCAGCAGTCCTGAACAGGGTATTGGGACTGAAGCTTTCTTT. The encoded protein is CASSPEQGIGTEAFF.

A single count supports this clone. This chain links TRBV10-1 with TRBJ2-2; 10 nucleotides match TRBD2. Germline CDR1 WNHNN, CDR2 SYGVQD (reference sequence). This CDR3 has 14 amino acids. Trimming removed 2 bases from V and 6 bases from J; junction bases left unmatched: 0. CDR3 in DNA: TGCGCCAGCAGTGAGAGCGGGGGGGCCGGGGAGCTGTTTTTT. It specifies CASSESGGAGELFF.

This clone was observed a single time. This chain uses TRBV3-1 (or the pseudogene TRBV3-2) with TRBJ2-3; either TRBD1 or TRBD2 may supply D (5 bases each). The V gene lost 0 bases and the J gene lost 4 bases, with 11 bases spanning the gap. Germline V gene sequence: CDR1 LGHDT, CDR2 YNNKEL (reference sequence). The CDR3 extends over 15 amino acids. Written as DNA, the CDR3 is TGTGCCAGCAGCCAAGAAGGGGAGTGGGCAGATACGCAGTATTTT. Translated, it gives CASSQEGEWADTQYF.

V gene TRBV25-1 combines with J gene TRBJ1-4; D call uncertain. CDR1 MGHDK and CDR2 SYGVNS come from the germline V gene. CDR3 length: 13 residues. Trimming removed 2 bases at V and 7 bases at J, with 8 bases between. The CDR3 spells CASSEVLGEKLFF. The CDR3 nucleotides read TGTGCCAGCAGTGAAGTGTTAGGTGAAAAACTGTTTTTT.

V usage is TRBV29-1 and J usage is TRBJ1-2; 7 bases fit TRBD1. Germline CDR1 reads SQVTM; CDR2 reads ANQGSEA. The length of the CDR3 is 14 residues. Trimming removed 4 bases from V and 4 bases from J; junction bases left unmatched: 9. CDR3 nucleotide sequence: TGCAGCGTTGCCGGGACAGAGGACACCTATGGCTACACCTTC. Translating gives CSVAGTEDTYGYTF.

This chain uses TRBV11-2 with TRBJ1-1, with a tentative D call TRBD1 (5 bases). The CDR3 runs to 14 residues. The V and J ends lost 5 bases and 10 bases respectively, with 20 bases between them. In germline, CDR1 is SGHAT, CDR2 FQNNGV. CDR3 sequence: CASSNGGGWSSAFF. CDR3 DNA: TGTGCCAGCAGCAACGGGGGAGGATGGAGCTCAGCTTTCTTT.

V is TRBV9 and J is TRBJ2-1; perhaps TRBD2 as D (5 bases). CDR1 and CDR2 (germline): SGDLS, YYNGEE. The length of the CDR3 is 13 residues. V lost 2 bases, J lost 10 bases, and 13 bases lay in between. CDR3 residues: CASSVWERSEQFF. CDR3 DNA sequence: TGTGCCAGCAGCGTGTGGGAGCGGAGCGAGCAGTTCTTC.